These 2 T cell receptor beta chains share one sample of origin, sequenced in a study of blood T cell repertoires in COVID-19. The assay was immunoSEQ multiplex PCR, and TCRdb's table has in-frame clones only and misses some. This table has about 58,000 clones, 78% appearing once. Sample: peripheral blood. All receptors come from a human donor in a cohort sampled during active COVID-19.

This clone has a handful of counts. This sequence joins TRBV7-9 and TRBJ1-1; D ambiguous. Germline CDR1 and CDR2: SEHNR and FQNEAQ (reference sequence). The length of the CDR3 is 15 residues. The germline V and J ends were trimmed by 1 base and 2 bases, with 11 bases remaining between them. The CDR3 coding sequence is TGTGCCAGCAGCTTAGGCCCGGGTGTTAACACTGAAGCTTTCTTT. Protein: CASSLGPGVNTEAFF.

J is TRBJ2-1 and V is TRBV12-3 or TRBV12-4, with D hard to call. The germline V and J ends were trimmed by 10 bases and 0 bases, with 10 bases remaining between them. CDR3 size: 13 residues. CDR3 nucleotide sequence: TGTGCCAACGCCTTTAGCTCCTACAATGAGCAGTTCTTC. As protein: CANAFSSYNEQFF.